The subject of this entry is one TCR beta chain. Its antigen remains unknown. The data belong to a study of PD-L1 blockade in urothelial cancer. For the study at large: Male sex and bladder-origin urothelial cancer characterized about 90% of the roughly 30 patients. Blood analysis was done at 3 weeks (second dose) and 6 weeks after treatment began. A median blood sample held about 150,000 T cells and approximately 84,000 unique TCRs. Points from the study as a whole: Prediction of better survival came from below-median pretreatment blood TCR clonality.

The method was immunoSEQ multiplex PCR; TCRdb's version includes in-frame clones alone and lacks a portion of them. The sample contains approximately 90,000 clones, around 90% of which appear only once. Between the trimmed V and J ends, which lost 1 base and 0 bases, there was a span of 5 bases. The germline CDR1 and CDR2 sequences are SGHAT and FQNNGV. This CDR3 has 14 amino acids. Time point here: pretreatment peripheral blood. Specimen: PBMCs, collected around atezolizumab (anti-PD-L1) treatment. The gene calls are TRBV11-2 and TRBJ2-3; D remains unclear. The TCR sequence derives from a man in his fifties or sixties with urothelial cancer. The CDR3 loop is CASSLVVSTDTQYF. Here the CDR3 DNA reads TGTGCCAGCAGCTTAGTAGTCAGCACAGATACGCAGTATTTT.